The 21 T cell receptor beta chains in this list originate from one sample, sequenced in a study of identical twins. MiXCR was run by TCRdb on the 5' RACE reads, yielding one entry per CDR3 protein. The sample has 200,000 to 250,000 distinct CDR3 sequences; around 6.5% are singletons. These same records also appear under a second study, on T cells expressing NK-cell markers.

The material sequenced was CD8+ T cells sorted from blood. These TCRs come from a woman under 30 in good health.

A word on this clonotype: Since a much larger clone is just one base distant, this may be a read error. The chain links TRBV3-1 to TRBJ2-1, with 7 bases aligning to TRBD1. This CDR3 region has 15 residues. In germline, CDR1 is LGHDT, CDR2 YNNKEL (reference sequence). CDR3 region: CASSPPDRAYNERFF. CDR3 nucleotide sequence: TGTGCCAGCAGCCCACCAGACAGGGCGTACAATGAGCGGTTCTTC.

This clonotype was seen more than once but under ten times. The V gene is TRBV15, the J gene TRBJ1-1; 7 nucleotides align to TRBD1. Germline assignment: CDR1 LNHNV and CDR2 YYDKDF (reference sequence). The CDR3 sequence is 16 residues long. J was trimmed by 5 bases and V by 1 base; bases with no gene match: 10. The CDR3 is CATSRAKDRIGTEAFF. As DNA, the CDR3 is TGTGCCACCAGCAGAGCTAAGGACAGGATAGGGACTGAAGCTTTCTTT.

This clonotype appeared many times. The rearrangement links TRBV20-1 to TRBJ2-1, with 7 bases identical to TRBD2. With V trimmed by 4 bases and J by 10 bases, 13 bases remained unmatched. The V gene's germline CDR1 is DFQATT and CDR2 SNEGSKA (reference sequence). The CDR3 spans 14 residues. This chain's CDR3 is CSATTPGLPGEQFF. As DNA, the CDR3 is TGCAGTGCTACCACCCCGGGACTACCAGGGGAGCAGTTCTTC.

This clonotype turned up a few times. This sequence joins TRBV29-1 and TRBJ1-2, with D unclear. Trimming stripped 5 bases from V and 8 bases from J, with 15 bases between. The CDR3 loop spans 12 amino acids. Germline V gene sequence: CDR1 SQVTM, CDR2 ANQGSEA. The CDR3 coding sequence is TGCAGCGTTCACCTCGGCATGGTCGGCTACACCTTC. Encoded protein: CSVHLGMVGYTF. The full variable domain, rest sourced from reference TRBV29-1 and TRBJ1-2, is SAVISQKPSRDICQRGTSLTIQCQVDSQVTMMFWYRQQPGQSLTLIATANQGSEATYESGFVIDKFPISRPNLTFSTLTVSNMSPEDSSIYLCSVHLGMVGYTFGSGTRLTVV.

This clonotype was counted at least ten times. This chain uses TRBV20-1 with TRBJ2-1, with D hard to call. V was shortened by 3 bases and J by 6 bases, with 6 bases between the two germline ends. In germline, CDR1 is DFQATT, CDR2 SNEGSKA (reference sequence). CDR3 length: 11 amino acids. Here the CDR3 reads CSARPFNEQFF. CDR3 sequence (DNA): TGCAGTGCTAGGCCGTTCAATGAGCAGTTCTTC.

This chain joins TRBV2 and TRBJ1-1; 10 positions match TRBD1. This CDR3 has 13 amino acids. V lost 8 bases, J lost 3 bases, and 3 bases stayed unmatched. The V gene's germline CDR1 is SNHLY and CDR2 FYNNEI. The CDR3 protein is CASRDRGYTEAFF. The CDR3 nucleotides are TGTGCCAGCCGGGACAGGGGCTACACTGAAGCTTTCTTT.

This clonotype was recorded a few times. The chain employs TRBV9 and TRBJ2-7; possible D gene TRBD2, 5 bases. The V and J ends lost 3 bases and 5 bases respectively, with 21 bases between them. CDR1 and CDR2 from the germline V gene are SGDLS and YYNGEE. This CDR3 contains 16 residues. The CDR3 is CASSERSGLLLHEQYF. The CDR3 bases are TGTGCCAGCAGCGAAAGAAGCGGACTCCTTCTGCACGAGCAGTACTTC. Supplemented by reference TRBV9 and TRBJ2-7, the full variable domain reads DSGVTQTPKHLITATGQRVTLRCSPRSGDLSVYWYQQSLDQGLQFLIQYYNGEERAKGNILERFSAQQFPDLHSELNLSSLELGDSALYFCASSERSGLLLHEQYFGPGTRLTVT.

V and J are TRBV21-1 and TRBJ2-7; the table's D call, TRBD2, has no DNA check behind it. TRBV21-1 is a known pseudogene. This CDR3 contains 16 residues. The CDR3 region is CASGLLAAASSYEQYF. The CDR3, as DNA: TGTGCCAGCGGTCTACTAGCGGCGGCGAGCTCCTACGAGCAGTACTTC.

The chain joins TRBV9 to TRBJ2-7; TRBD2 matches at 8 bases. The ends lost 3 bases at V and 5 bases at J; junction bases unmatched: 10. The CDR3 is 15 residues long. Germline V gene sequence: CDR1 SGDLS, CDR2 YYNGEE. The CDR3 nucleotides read TGTGCCAGCAGCGGGGGGACTAGGAGCGTCCACGAGCAGTACTTC. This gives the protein CASSGGTRSVHEQYF.

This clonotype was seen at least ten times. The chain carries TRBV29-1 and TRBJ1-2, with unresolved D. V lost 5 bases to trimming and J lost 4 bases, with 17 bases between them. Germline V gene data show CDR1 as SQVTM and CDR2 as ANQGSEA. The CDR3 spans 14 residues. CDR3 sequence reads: CSVHHLGLAYGYTF. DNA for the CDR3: TGCAGCGTTCACCACCTTGGACTGGCCTATGGCTACACCTTC.

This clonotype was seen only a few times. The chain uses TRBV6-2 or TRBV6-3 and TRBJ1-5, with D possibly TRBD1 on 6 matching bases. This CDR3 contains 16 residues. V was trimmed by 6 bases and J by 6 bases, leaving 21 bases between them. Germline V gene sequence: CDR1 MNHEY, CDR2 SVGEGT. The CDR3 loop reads CASSTIQGKASQPQHF. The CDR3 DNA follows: TGTGCCAGCAGCACCATACAGGGAAAGGCGAGTCAGCCCCAGCATTTT.

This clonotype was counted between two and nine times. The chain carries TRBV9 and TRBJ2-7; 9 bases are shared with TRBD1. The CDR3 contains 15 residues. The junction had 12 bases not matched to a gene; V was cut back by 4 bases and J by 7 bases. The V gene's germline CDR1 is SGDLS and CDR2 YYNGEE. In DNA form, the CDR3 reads TGTGCCAGCAGCCCCGGGACAGGGATAGGTGGAGAGCAGTACTTC. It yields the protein CASSPGTGIGGEQYF. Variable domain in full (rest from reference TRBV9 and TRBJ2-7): DSGVTQTPKHLITATGQRVTLRCSPRSGDLSVYWYQQSLDQGLQFLIQYYNGEERAKGNILERFSAQQFPDLHSELNLSSLELGDSALYFCASSPGTGIGGEQYFGPGTRLTVT.

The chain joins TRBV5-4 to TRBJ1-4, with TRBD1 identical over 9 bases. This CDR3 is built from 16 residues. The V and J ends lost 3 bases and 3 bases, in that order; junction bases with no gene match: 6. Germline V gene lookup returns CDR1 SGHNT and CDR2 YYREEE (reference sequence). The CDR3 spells CASSYRGRGSNEKLFF. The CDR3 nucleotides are TGTGCCAGCAGCTACAGGGGGCGAGGGTCTAATGAAAAACTGTTTTTT.

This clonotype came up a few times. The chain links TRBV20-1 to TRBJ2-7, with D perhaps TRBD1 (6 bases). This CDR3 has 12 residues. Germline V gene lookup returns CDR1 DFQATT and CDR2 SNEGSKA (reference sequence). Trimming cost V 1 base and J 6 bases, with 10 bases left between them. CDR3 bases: TGCAGTGCTAGAGCCGGGACACCCGAGCAGTACTTC. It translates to CSARAGTPEQYF.

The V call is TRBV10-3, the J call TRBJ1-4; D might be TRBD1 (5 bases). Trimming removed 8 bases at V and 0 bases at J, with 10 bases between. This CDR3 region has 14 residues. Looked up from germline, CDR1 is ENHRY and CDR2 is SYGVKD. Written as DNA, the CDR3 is TGTGCCATCCGCGGGGCTTCAACTAATGAAAAACTGTTTTTT. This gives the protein CAIRGASTNEKLFF.

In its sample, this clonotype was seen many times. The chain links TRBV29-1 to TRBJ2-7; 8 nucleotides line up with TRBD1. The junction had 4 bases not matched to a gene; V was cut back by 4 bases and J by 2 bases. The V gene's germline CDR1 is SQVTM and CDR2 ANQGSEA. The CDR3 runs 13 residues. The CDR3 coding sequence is TGCAGCGTTGTTAGGACAGGGACCTACGAGCAGTACTTC. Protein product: CSVVRTGTYEQYF.

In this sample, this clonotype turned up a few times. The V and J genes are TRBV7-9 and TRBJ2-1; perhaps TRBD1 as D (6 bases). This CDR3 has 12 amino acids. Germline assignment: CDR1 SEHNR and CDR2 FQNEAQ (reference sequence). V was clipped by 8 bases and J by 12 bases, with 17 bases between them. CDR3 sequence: CASVAWDKGQFF. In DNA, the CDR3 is TGTGCCAGCGTAGCGTGGGACAAGGGGCAGTTCTTC.

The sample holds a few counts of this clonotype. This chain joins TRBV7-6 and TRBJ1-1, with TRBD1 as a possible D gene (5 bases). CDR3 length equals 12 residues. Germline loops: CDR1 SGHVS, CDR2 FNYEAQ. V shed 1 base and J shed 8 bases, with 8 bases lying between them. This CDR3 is CASSLDPGEAFF. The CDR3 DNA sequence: TGTGCCAGCAGCTTAGACCCAGGGGAAGCTTTCTTT.

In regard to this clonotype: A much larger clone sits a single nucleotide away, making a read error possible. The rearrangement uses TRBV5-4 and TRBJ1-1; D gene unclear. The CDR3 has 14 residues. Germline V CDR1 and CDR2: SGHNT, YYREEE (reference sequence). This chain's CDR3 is CAISLEKGFTEAFF. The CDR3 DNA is TGTGCCATCAGCCTGGAGAAAGGGTTCACTGAAGCTTTCTTT.

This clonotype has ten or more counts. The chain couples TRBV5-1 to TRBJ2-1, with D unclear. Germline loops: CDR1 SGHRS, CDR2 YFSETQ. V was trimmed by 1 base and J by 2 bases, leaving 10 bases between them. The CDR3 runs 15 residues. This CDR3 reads CASSLILSPYNEQFF. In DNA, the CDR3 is TGCGCCAGCAGCTTGATTCTGAGTCCCTACAATGAGCAGTTCTTC.

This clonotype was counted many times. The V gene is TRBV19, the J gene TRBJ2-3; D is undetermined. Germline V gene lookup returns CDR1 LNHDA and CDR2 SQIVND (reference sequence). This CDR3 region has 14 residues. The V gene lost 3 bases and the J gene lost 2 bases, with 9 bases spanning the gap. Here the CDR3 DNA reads TGTGCCAGTAGTATCCCGGACCACACAGATACGCAGTATTTT. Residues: CASSIPDHTDTQYF.